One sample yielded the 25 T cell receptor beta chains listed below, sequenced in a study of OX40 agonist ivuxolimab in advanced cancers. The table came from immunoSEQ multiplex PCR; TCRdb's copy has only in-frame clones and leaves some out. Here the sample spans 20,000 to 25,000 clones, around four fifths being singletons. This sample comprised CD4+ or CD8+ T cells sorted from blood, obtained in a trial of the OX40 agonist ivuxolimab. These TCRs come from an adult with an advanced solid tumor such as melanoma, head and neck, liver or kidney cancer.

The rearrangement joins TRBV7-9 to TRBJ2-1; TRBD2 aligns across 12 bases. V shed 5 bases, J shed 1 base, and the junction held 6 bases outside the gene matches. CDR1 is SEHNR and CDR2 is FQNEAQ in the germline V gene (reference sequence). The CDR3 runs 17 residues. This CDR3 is CASSITSGGFSYNEQFF. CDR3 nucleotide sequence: TGTGCCAGCAGCATAACTAGCGGGGGGTTTTCCTACAATGAGCAGTTCTTC.

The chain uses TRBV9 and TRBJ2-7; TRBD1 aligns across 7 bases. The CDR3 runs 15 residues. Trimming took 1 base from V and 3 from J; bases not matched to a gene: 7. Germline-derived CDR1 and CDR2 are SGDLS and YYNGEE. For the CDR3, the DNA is TGTGCCAGCAGCGTAACCGGGACAGCCAACTACGAGCAGTACTTC. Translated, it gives CASSVTGTANYEQYF.

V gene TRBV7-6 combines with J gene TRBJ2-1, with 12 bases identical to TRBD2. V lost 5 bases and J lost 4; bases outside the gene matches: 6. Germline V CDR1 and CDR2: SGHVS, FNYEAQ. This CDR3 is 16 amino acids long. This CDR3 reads CASSLLLAGGYNEQFF. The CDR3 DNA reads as TGTGCCAGCAGCCTCCTCCTAGCGGGGGGGTACAATGAGCAGTTCTTC.

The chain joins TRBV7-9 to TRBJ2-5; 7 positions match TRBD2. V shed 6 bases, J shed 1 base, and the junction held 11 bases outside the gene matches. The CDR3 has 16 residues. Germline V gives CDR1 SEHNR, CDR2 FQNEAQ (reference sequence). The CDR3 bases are TGTGCCAGCAGTCCTCCCCGGGACTACAGCCAAGAGACCCAGTACTTC. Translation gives CASSPPRDYSQETQYF.

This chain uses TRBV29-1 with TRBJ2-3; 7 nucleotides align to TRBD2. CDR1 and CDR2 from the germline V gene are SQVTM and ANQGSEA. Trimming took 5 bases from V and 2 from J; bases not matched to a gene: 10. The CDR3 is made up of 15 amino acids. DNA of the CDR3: TGCAGCGTTAGCCCCCTAGCGGAAAACACAGATACGCAGTATTTT. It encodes CSVSPLAENTDTQYF.

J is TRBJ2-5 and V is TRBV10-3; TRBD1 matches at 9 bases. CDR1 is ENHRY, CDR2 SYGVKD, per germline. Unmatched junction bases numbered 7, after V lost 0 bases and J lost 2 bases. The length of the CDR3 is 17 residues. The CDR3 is CAISESEGTGLQETQYF. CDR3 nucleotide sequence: TGTGCCATCAGTGAGTCTGAGGGGACAGGGCTTCAAGAGACCCAGTACTTC.

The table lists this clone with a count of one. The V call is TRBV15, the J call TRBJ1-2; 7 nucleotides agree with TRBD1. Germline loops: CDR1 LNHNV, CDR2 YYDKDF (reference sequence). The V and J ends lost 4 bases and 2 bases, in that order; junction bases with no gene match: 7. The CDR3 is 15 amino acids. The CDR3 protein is CATSTPGQANYGYTF. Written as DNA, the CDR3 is TGTGCCACCAGCACACCCGGACAGGCCAACTATGGCTACACCTTC.

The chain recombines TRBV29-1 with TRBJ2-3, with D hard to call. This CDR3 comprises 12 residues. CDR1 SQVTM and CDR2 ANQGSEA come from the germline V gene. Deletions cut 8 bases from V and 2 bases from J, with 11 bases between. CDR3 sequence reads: CSTRTVTDTQYF. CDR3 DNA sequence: TGCAGCACAAGGACGGTCACAGATACGCAGTATTTT.

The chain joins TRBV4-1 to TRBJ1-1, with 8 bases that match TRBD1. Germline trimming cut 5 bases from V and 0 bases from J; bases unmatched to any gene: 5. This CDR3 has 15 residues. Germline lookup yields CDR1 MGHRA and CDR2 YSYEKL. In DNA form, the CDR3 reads TGCGCCAGCAGCTTTCGGACAGGGATGAACACTGAAGCTTTCTTT. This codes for CASSFRTGMNTEAFF.

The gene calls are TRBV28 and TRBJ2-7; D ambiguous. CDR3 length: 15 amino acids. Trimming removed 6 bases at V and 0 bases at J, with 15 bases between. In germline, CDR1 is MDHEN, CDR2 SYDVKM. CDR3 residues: CASRPTGRSSYEQYF. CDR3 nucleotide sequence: TGTGCCAGCAGACCTACCGGGCGGAGCTCCTACGAGCAGTACTTC.

CDR3 sequence (DNA): TGTGCCAGCAGCATTTGGGGTACCCAAGAGACCCAGTACTTC. Its protein product is CASSIWGTQETQYF. The gene calls are TRBV27 and TRBJ2-5; D call uncertain. The germline CDR1 and CDR2 sequences are MNHEY and SMNVEV (reference sequence). V was clipped by 6 bases and J by 1 base, with 12 bases between them. The length of the CDR3 is 14 residues.

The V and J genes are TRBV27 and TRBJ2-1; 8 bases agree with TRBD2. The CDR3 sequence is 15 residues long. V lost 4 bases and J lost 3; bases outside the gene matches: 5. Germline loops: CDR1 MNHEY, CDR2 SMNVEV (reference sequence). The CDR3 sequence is CASSSSGPHYNEQFF. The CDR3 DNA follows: TGTGCCAGCAGTTCTAGCGGGCCTCACTACAATGAGCAGTTCTTC.

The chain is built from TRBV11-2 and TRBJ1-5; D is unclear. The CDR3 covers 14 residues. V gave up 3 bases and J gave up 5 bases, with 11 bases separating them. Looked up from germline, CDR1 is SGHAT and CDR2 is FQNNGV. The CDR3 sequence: CASSLGFGDQPQHF. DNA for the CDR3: TGTGCCAGCAGCTTGGGGTTTGGGGATCAGCCCCAGCATTTT.

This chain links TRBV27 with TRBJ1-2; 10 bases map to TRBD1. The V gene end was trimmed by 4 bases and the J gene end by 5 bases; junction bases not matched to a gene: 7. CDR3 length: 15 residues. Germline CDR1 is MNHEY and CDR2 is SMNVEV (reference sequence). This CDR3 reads CASSSPGQGLYGYTF. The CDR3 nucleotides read TGTGCCAGCAGTTCGCCGGGACAGGGGTTATATGGCTACACCTTC.

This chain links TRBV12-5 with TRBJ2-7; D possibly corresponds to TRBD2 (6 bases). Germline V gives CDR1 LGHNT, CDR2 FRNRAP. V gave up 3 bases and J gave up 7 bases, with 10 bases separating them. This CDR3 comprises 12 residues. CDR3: CASGFGGIEQYF. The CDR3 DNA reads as TGTGCTAGTGGTTTTGGAGGGATTGAGCAGTACTTC.

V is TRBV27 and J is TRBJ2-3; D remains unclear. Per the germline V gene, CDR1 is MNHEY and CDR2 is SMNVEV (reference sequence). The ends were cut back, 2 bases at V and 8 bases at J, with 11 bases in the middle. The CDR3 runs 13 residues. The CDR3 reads CASSLGTSATQYF. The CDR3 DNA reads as TGTGCCAGCAGTTTAGGAACCTCAGCTACGCAGTATTTT.

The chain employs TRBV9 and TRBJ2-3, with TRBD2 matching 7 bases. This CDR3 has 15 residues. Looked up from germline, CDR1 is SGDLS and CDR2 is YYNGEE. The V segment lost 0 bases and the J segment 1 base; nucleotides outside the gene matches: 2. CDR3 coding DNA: TGTGCCAGCAGCGTAGTTGCGGGGGGCACAGATACGCAGTATTTT. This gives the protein CASSVVAGGTDTQYF.

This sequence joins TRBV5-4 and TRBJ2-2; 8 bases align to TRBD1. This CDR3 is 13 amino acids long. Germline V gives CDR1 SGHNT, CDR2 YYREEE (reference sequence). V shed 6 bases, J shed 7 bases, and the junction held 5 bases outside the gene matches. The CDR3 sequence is CASTPGGVGELFF. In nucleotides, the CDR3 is TGTGCCAGCACCCCAGGGGGCGTCGGGGAGCTGTTTTTT.

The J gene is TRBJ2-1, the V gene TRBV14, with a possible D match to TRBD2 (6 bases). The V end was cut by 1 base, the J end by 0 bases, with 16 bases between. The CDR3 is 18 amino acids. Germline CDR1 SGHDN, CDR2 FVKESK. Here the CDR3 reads CASSQAPGLRYSYNEQFF. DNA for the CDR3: TGTGCCAGCAGCCAAGCTCCGGGACTGAGGTACTCCTACAATGAGCAGTTCTTC. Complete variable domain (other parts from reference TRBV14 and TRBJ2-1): EAGVTQFPSHSVIEKGQTVTLRCDPISGHDNLYWYRRVMGKEIKFLLHFVKESKQDESGMPNNRFLAERTGGTYSTLKVQPAELEDSGVYFCASSQAPGLRYSYNEQFFGPGTRLTVL.

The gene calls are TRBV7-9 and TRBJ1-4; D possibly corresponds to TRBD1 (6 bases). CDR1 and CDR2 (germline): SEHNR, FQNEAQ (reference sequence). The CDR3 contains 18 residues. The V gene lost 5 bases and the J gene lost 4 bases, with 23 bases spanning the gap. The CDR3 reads CASSPPIWGAVINEKLFF. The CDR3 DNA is TGTGCCAGCAGCCCACCGATTTGGGGGGCAGTGATTAATGAAAAACTGTTTTTT. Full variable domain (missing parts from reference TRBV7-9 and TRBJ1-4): DTGVSQNPRHKITKRGQNVTFRCDPISEHNRLYWYRQTLGQGPEFLTYFQNEAQLEKSRLLSDRFSAERPKGSFSTLEIQRTEQGDSAMYLCASSPPIWGAVINEKLFFGSGTQLSVL.

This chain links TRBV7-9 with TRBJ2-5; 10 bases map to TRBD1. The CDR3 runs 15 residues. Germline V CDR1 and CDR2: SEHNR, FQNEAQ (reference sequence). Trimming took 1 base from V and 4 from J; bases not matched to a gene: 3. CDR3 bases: TGTGCCAGCAGCTTAGAGACAGGGGGCTTAGAGACCCAGTACTTC. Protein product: CASSLETGGLETQYF.

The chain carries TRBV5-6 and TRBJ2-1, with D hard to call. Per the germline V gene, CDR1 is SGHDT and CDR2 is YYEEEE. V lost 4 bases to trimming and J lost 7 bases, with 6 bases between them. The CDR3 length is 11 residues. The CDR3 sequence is CASSLSNEQFF. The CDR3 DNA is TGTGCCAGCAGCCTTTCTAATGAGCAGTTCTTC.

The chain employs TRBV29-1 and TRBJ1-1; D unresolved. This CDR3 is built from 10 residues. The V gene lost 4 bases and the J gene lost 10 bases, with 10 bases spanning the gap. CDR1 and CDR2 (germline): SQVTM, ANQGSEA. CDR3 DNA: TGCAGCGTTGCGTGGGGTTCAGCTTTCTTT. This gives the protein CSVAWGSAFF.

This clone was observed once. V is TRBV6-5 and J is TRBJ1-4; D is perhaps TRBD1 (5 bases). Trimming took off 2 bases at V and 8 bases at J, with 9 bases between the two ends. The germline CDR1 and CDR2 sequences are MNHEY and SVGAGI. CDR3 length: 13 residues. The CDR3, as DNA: TGTGCCAGCAGTTACGTCGGGGCCGAAAAACTGTTTTTT. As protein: CASSYVGAEKLFF.

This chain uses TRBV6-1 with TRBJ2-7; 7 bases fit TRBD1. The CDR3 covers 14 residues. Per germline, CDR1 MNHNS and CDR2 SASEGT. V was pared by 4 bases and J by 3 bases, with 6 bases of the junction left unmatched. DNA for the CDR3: TGTGCCAGCAGTGCCCAAGGGGGCGGCTACGAGCAGTACTTC. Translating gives CASSAQGGGYEQYF.